The clone carrying this T cell receptor beta chain was observed many times. The sample belongs to a study of read filtering for tumor transcriptome and immune sequencing. Study details: Revised staging placed under ten patients in R-ISS I, 15 to 20 in II, more than five in III. RNA-seq yielded only about 75 to 1273 TCR reads, IR-seq about 3.5 to 10.27 million.

From approximately 430 ng of RNA, a library with molecular barcoded alpha/delta and beta/gamma adaptors was made. TCRdb used MiXCR to reprocess the reads, holding one entry per CDR3 protein. The profile shows tens of thousands of distinct CDR3 sequences, roughly 19% of them singletons. This CDR3 is 13 amino acids long. CDR1 and CDR2 (germline): LGHDT, YNNKEL (reference sequence). Trimming took 3 bases from V and 7 from J, leaving 12 bases between them. The chain links TRBV3-1 to TRBJ2-5; a possible D gene is TRBD2 (5 bases). The clonotype was recovered from a donor aged 40 or older with multiple myeloma. Sequenced material: a population of CD138-negative cells sorted from bone marrow. CDR3 sequence (DNA): TGTGCCAGCAGCCACAGGAGTGGGAGGACCCAGTACTTC. It encodes CASSHRSGRTQYF.